A single sample gave rise to the 31 T cell receptor beta chains below, sequenced in a study of T cell responses to AZD1222 COVID-19 vaccine (dated by TCRdb to about 2021). Preparation of the library involved the immunoSEQ multiplex PCR assay. Entries here come from immuneACCESS through TCRdb and include only in-frame sequences with V and J called. Some clones fail to appear in such tables; in the studies checked, an unresolved V gene covers under half of the shortfall, and the cause of the remainder is unknown. In this sample the table shows 140,000 to 150,000 clones, approximately 83% of which occur a single time. The ten largest clones add up to under 9.5% of the sample. Taken with the paper, the label for time point translates to: baseline before first vaccination. The sequencing used peripheral blood, collected on day 0 of AZD1222 vaccination. Receptor source: an adult in good health.

The V and J genes are TRBV11-2 and TRBJ1-1, with a tentative D call TRBD1 (6 bases). The V end lost 4 bases, the J end lost 0 bases, and 12 bases lay between the germline ends. Germline V gene data show CDR1 as SGHAT and CDR2 as FQNNGV. The CDR3 is 15 amino acids. CDR3 sequence reads: CASSSLQGMNTEAFF. The CDR3 nucleotides are TGTGCCAGCAGCTCTCTACAGGGAATGAACACTGAAGCTTTCTTT.

This clone was counted only a few times. The chain recombines TRBV6-1 with TRBJ1-3, with 8 bases that match TRBD1. CDR1 and CDR2 from the germline V gene are MNHNS and SASEGT. With V trimmed by 4 bases and J by 7 bases, 12 bases remained unmatched. The CDR3 runs to 16 residues. The CDR3 coding sequence is TGTGCCAGCAGTGCCGAACAGGGGGGGGCTTGGAACACCATATATTTT. This codes for CASSAEQGGAWNTIYF.

This chain joins TRBV7-9 and TRBJ2-1, with TRBD2 identical over 7 bases. This CDR3 contains 17 residues. V lost 0 bases to trimming and J lost 9 bases; unmatched junction nucleotides: 14. Germline loops: CDR1 SEHNR, CDR2 FQNEAQ (reference sequence). The CDR3 region has the DNA TGTGCCAGCAGCTTAGCGGGAGGTGGGAGGGCCCTTGGTGAGCAGTTCTTC. Translated, it gives CASSLAGGGRALGEQFF.

This clone was observed a handful of times. The chain combines TRBV4-1 with TRBJ1-4; 7 nucleotides line up with TRBD1. Germline assignment: CDR1 MGHRA and CDR2 YSYEKL. The CDR3 runs to 14 residues. V lost 2 bases to trimming and J lost 7 bases; unmatched junction nucleotides: 4. CDR3 sequence reads: CASSQTGTVEKLFF. In DNA form, the CDR3 reads TGCGCCAGCAGCCAAACCGGGACAGTTGAAAAACTGTTTTTT.

The J gene is TRBJ1-5, the V gene TRBV27; 7 positions agree with TRBD1. J was trimmed by 7 bases and V by 7 bases; bases with no gene match: 10. Germline CDR1 is MNHEY and CDR2 is SMNVEV (reference sequence). The CDR3 is made up of 14 amino acids. The DNA for the CDR3 is TGTGCCAGCACCACACGAGGGGGCGCGCAGCCCCAGCATTTT. This gives the protein CASTTRGGAQPQHF.

The chain recombines TRBV24-1 with TRBJ2-7; perhaps TRBD2 as D (6 bases). V gave up 5 bases and J gave up 5 bases, with 18 bases separating them. CDR3 length equals 15 residues. The germline V gene encodes CDR1 KGHDR and CDR2 SFDVKD. The CDR3, as DNA: TGTGCCACCAGTGGCCCCACCGGGACTCTGAACGAGCAGTACTTC. This sequence encodes CATSGPTGTLNEQYF.

V gene TRBV29-1 combines with J gene TRBJ2-1; 9 positions agree with TRBD2. Germline V gene lookup returns CDR1 SQVTM and CDR2 ANQGSEA. The V and J ends lost 3 bases and 2 bases, in that order; junction bases with no gene match: 8. This CDR3 comprises 16 residues. The CDR3 DNA sequence: TGCAGCGTTGACGGCGGGAGGGCCGGGGCCTACAATGAGCAGTTCTTC. This translates into CSVDGGRAGAYNEQFF.

The count of this clone is one. This chain joins TRBV11-2 and TRBJ2-7; a possible D gene is TRBD2 (6 bases). Per germline, CDR1 SGHAT and CDR2 FQNNGV. The CDR3 runs 15 residues. V lost 7 bases, J lost 4 bases, and 20 bases lay in between. The CDR3 coding sequence is TGTGCCAGCACCCACACTGGAGGGAATGGGTACGAGCAGTACTTC. This sequence encodes CASTHTGGNGYEQYF.

The CDR3 DNA reads TGTGCCAGCAGCTTGACAGGGTTGTTGGCCGGGGAGCTGTTTTTT. Its protein product is CASSLTGLLAGELFF. The chain recombines TRBV11-2 with TRBJ2-2, with 7 positions matching TRBD1. The V gene's germline CDR1 is SGHAT and CDR2 FQNNGV. J lost 6 bases, V lost 3 bases, and 7 bases had no gene match. The CDR3 loop spans 15 amino acids.

The rearrangement joins TRBV5-6 to TRBJ1-3; a possible D gene is TRBD1 (6 bases). Germline CDR1 is SGHDT and CDR2 is YYEEEE. Trimming pared 5 bases from V and 0 bases from J, leaving 18 bases between. This CDR3 comprises 17 residues. The CDR3: CASRPRTASSSGNTIYF. The CDR3 nucleotides are TGTGCCAGCAGGCCCCGGACAGCTTCTAGCTCTGGAAACACCATATATTTT. Filled out from reference TRBV5-6 and TRBJ1-3, the complete variable domain reads DAGVTQSPTHLIKTRGQQVTLRCSPKSGHDTVSWYQQALGQGPQFIFQYYEEEERQRGNFPDRFSGHQFPNYSSELNVNALLLGDSALYLCASRPRTASSSGNTIYFGEGSWLTVV.

This sequence joins TRBV14 and TRBJ2-1; possible D gene TRBD2, 6 bases. The CDR3 has 13 residues. The germline V gene has CDR1 SGHDN and CDR2 FVKESK. Trimming removed 1 base from V and 10 bases from J, with 11 bases in between. CDR3 protein: CASSQGAGREQFF. The CDR3 DNA follows: TGTGCCAGCAGCCAAGGGGCGGGGCGGGAGCAGTTCTTC.

The gene calls are TRBV5-8 and TRBJ2-1; perhaps TRBD2 as D (5 bases). The CDR3 has 15 residues. Germline assignment: CDR1 SGHTS and CDR2 YDEGEE. Trimming took 4 bases from V and 0 from J, leaving 11 bases between them. The DNA of the CDR3 is TGTGCCAGCAGCGAAGCGGCTTTCTCCTACAATGAGCAGTTCTTC. It yields the protein CASSEAAFSYNEQFF.

V and J are TRBV5-1 and TRBJ2-3, with TRBD2 identical over 10 bases. There are 18 residues in the CDR3. Germline V gene lookup returns CDR1 SGHRS and CDR2 YFSETQ. After removal of 4 bases from V and 0 bases from J, the junction contained 11 bases not matched to a gene. The CDR3, as DNA: TGCGCCAGCAGCCAGGGTCTAGCGGGGGATCCTAGCACAGATACGCAGTATTTT. This codes for CASSQGLAGDPSTDTQYF.

V is TRBV6-1 and J is TRBJ1-2; the D gene is possibly TRBD1 (5 bases). Trimming left V 2 bases short and J 4 bases short, with 17 bases between. This CDR3 has 16 residues. CDR1 is MNHNS and CDR2 is SASEGT in the germline V gene. CDR3: CASSESGQGGGYGYTF. In DNA, the CDR3 is TGTGCCAGCAGTGAATCTGGGCAGGGAGGCGGCTATGGCTACACCTTC.

This clone is a singleton in its sample. V gene TRBV21-1 combines with J gene TRBJ1-1; TRBD1 reflects the table's D call only, with no check against the DNA. TRBV21-1 counts as a pseudogene. The CDR3 has 15 residues. The CDR3 DNA follows: TGTGCCAGCAGCAGCCACCGGGACAGGTGCACTGAAGCTTTCTTT. Protein: CASSSHRDRCTEAFF.

The gene calls are TRBV12-3 or TRBV12-4 and TRBJ1-6, with 7 bases fitting TRBD1. Unmatched junction bases numbered 2, after V lost 5 bases and J lost 7 bases. This CDR3 has 13 residues. CDR3 loop: CASSPGQNSPLHF. The DNA of the CDR3 is TGTGCCAGCAGTCCGGGACAGAATTCACCCCTCCACTTT.

V gene TRBV7-9 combines with J gene TRBJ1-2; TRBD1 aligns across 8 bases. Germline CDR1 is SEHNR and CDR2 is FQNEAQ (reference sequence). J gave up 8 bases and V 5 bases, and 10 bases lay outside the gene matches. The CDR3 loop spans 14 amino acids. The CDR3 sequence: CASSNSGGAGGYTF. In nucleotides, the CDR3 is TGTGCCAGCAGCAACTCAGGGGGCGCCGGGGGCTACACCTTC. The variable domain in full, with the rest retrieved from reference TRBV7-9 and TRBJ1-2, is DTGVSQNPRHKITKRGQNVTFRCDPISEHNRLYWYRQTLGQGPEFLTYFQNEAQLEKSRLLSDRFSAERPKGSFSTLEIQRTEQGDSAMYLCASSNSGGAGGYTFGSGTRLTVV.

The CDR3 sequence is CASSPPGFAEAFF. The CDR3 bases are TGTGCCAGCAGCCCCCCTGGGTTCGCTGAAGCTTTCTTT. This sequence joins TRBV6-5 and TRBJ1-1; the D is unclear. CDR1 is MNHEY, CDR2 SVGAGI, per germline. The germline V and J ends were trimmed by 6 bases and 6 bases, with 14 bases remaining between them. The CDR3 totals 13 residues.

Concerning this clone: Different DNA sequences within this sample yield the same CDR3. The V and J genes are TRBV19 and TRBJ2-2; D uncertain. The germline gives CDR1 LNHDA, CDR2 SQIVND (reference sequence). The CDR3 has 13 residues. The V end was cut by 3 bases, the J end by 2 bases, with 4 bases between. CDR3 protein: CASSIGNTGELFF. CDR3 coding DNA: TGTGCCAGTAGTATTGGAAACACCGGGGAGCTGTTTTTT.

CDR3 sequence (DNA): TGTGCCAGCAGCGAGAGAAATATTTATGGCTACACCTTC. This sequence encodes CASSERNIYGYTF. The chain has TRBV7-9 and TRBJ1-2, with unresolved D. Per the germline V gene, CDR1 is SEHNR and CDR2 is FQNEAQ (reference sequence). This CDR3 has 13 residues. Deletions cut 5 bases from V and 5 bases from J, with 12 bases between. The full variable domain, completed using reference TRBV7-9 and TRBJ1-2, is DTGVSQNPRHKITKRGQNVTFRCDPISEHNRLYWYRQTLGQGPEFLTYFQNEAQLEKSRLLSDRFSAERPKGSFSTLEIQRTEQGDSAMYLCASSERNIYGYTFGSGTRLTVV.

The V and J genes are TRBV6-6 and TRBJ2-5; D not resolved. V was trimmed by 2 bases and J by 7 bases, leaving 14 bases between them. The CDR3 has 14 residues. Germline V CDR1 and CDR2: MNHNY, SVGAGI (reference sequence). DNA for the CDR3: TGTGCCAGCAGTTACGGGCAGCTGGAACGGACCCAGTACTTC. Protein sequence: CASSYGQLERTQYF.

The CDR3 loop reads CAWSVGFSYNEQFF. The CDR3 DNA is TGTGCCTGGAGTGTAGGTTTCTCCTACAATGAGCAGTTCTTC. The V and J genes are TRBV30 and TRBJ2-1; D not resolved. CDR1 GTSNPN and CDR2 SVGIG come from the germline V gene (reference sequence). Trimming left V 0 bases short and J 0 bases short, with 6 bases between. There are 14 residues in the CDR3.

V usage is TRBV7-2 and J usage is TRBJ2-7; the D gene is possibly TRBD1 (6 bases). The CDR3 contains 15 residues. The V gene lost 5 bases and the J gene lost 3 bases, with 17 bases spanning the gap. Looked up from germline, CDR1 is SGHTA and CDR2 is FQGNSA. This CDR3 is CASSGPGTRDYEQYF. CDR3 sequence (DNA): TGTGCCAGCAGCGGGCCGGGGACACGAGACTACGAGCAGTACTTC.

The chain joins TRBV28 to TRBJ2-7; 9 bases fit TRBD1. CDR1 is MDHEN and CDR2 is SYDVKM in the germline V gene. Losses at the gene ends were 4 bases for V and 6 bases for J; bases not matched to a gene: 4. The CDR3 consists of 13 residues. CDR3 loop: CASSSGQGGEQYF. CDR3 sequence (DNA): TGTGCCAGCAGTTCGGGACAGGGCGGCGAGCAGTACTTC.

This clone was detected only once. V is TRBV4-1 and J is TRBJ1-1; the D gene is possibly TRBD1 (6 bases). Germline CDR1 is MGHRA and CDR2 is YSYEKL. The length of the CDR3 is 19 residues. Trimming took off 0 bases at V and 3 bases at J, with 23 bases between the two ends. Written as DNA, the CDR3 is TGCGCCAGCAGCCAAGATAGGATGTCGGAAGGGGGGAGACACACTGAAGCTTTCTTT. Its protein product is CASSQDRMSEGGRHTEAFF.

The V call is TRBV5-1, the J call TRBJ1-6, with 11 bases identical to TRBD1. CDR1 SGHRS and CDR2 YFSETQ come from the germline V gene. V shed 4 bases, J shed 10 bases, and the junction held 7 bases outside the gene matches. The CDR3 covers 15 residues. The chain's CDR3 is CASSEGQGAESPLHF. The CDR3 DNA reads as TGCGCCAGCAGCGAAGGACAGGGGGCGGAATCACCCCTCCACTTT.

In DNA, the CDR3 is TGCAGCGTTGTCAGTGGGGCCTACGAGCAGTACTTC. Translating gives CSVVSGAYEQYF. The V gene is TRBV29-1, the J gene TRBJ2-7; D uncertain. V gave up 4 bases and J gave up 2 bases, with 9 bases separating them. CDR1 is SQVTM, CDR2 ANQGSEA, per germline. The CDR3 loop spans 12 amino acids.

This clone has just one count. The rearrangement joins TRBV5-1 to TRBJ1-5, with 10 bases fitting TRBD1. V trimming: 2 bases; J trimming: 2 bases; junction bases outside the gene matches: 4. The CDR3 loop spans 16 amino acids. CDR1 SGHRS and CDR2 YFSETQ come from the germline V gene. The CDR3 spells CASSFGTGVGNQPQHF. CDR3 sequence (DNA): TGCGCCAGCAGCTTCGGGACAGGGGTAGGCAATCAGCCCCAGCATTTT.

The chain uses TRBV19 and TRBJ1-4; TRBD1 aligns across 10 bases. The CDR3 has 15 amino acids. The V and J ends lost 4 bases and 8 bases, in that order; junction bases with no gene match: 7. Looked up from germline, CDR1 is LNHDA and CDR2 is SQIVND (reference sequence). The CDR3 here is CASSKRQGAMEKLFF. In DNA form, the CDR3 reads TGTGCCAGTAGTAAAAGACAGGGGGCTATGGAAAAACTGTTTTTT.

The chain links TRBV2 to TRBJ1-2, with D possibly being TRBD1 (6 bases). Between the trimmed V and J ends, which lost 11 bases and 3 bases, there was a span of 16 bases. The CDR3 extends over 13 amino acids. The V gene's germline CDR1 is SNHLY and CDR2 FYNNEI. The CDR3 is CASKGGVHYGYTF. DNA of the CDR3: TGTGCCTCCAAGGGGGGGGTTCACTATGGCTACACCTTC.

This chain links TRBV7-9 with TRBJ2-3; possible D gene TRBD2, 6 bases. This CDR3 is built from 16 residues. Trimming removed 5 bases at V and 0 bases at J, with 15 bases between. Germline CDR1 and CDR2: SEHNR and FQNEAQ (reference sequence). The CDR3 DNA reads TGTGCCAGCAGCCGAGTGGTCGGGGGAAGCACAGATACGCAGTATTTT. This translates into CASSRVVGGSTDTQYF.